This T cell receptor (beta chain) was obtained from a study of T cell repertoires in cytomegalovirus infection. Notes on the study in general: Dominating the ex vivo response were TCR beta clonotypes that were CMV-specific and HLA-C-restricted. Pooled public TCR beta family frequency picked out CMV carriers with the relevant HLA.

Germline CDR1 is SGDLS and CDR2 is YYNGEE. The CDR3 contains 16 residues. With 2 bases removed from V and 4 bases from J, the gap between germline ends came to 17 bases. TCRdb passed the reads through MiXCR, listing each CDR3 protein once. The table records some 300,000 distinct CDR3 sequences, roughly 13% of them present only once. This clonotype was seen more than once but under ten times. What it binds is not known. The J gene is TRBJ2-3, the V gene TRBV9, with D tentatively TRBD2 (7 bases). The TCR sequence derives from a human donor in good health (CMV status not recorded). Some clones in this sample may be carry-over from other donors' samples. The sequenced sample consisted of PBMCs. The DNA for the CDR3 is TGTGCCAGCAGCGTTCGGGGGGCTAACGGCGCAGATACGCAGTATTTT. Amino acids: CASSVRGANGADTQYF.